This T cell receptor beta chain originates from a study of T cells in Graves' hyperthyroidism and ophthalmopathy. Template material for amplifying TCR beta CDR3 regions consisted of RNA transcripts. A set of HTBI primers served as the primers for a first-round RT-PCR of the TCR CDR3. TCRdb used MiXCR to reprocess the multiplex PCR reads, holding one entry per CDR3 protein. The table includes about 770,000 distinct CDR3 sequences, approximately 18% detected once. Between the trimmed V and J ends, which lost 5 bases and 6 bases, there was a span of 12 bases. Germline V gene data show CDR1 as SGHRS and CDR2 as YFSETQ. The CDR3 contains 13 residues. In its sample, this clonotype was seen many times. Its matching antigen is unknown. Study outcomes and limitations: The authors' 13 V-J model separated ophthalmopathy from stable hyperthyroidism.

Disease duration under 2 months; hyperthyroidism patients were aged 18 to 65. It was uncontrolled infection, other autoimmune disease, pregnancy or lactation that excluded patients. The PBMCs studied were ones that came from roughly 9.1 ml fresh peripheral blood. The specimen was blood. The source of this sequence is a woman aged 50 to 60 with Graves' hyperthyroidism that later progressed to Graves' ophthalmopathy. The V call is TRBV5-1, the J call TRBJ2-1; D is perhaps TRBD1 (6 bases). DNA of the CDR3: TGCGCCAGCAGTCCGGACAGCTTCAATGAGCAGTTCTTC. Amino acid sequence: CASSPDSFNEQFF.